This T cell receptor (beta chain) comes out of a study of blood T cell repertoires in COVID-19. The method was immunoSEQ multiplex PCR; TCRdb's version includes in-frame clones alone and lacks a portion of them. This sample has around 200,000 clones, with approximately 87% found just once. This CDR3 comprises 13 residues. Germline V CDR1 and CDR2: SGHNT, YENEEA. Trimming at V came to 3 bases and at J to 6 bases, leaving 2 bases not matched to a gene. The sample consisted of peripheral blood. The clonotype comes from a person aged 65-85 years with COVID-19, enrolled during active disease. This chain links TRBV11-3 with TRBJ2-1; 7 bases match TRBD1. The CDR3 region has the DNA TGTGCCAGCAGCTTGGGACAGTTCAATGAGCAGTTCTTC. It yields the protein CASSLGQFNEQFF. The full variable domain, in which reference TRBV11-3 and TRBJ2-1 provide the parts outside the CDR3, is EAGVVQSPRYKIIEKKQPVAFWCNPISGHNTLYWYLQNLGQGPELLIRYENEEAVDDSQLPKDRFSAERLKGVDSTLKIQPAELGDSAVYLCASSLGQFNEQFFGPGTRLTVL.